This is a list of T cell receptor beta chains from one sample in a study of cytomegalovirus exposure and HLA in healthy donors. Here immunoSEQ multiplex PCR was the method, and the copy in TCRdb shows in-frame clones only, minus some. The data show about 77,000 clones, and the top ten clones hold roughly 13%. The specimen was PBMCs. All receptors derive from a man aged 50 to 59 in good health and CMV-seropositive. Each CDR3 is given with its conserved first and last residue. A D gene is named only where the DNA matches it firmly.

D: -
V: TRBV30
J: TRBJ1-6
DNA: TGTGCCTGGTGGACGGGATTTTATAATTCACCCCTCCACTTT
CDR3: CAWWTGFYNSPLHF

D: TRBD2
V: TRBV7-3
J: TRBJ2-1
DNA: TGTGCCAGCAGCTTAGGACTAGCGGGTATCTACAATGAGCAGTTCTTC
CDR3: CASSLGLAGIYNEQFF

D: -
V: TRBV20-1
J: TRBJ2-5
DNA: TGCAGTGCTAAGCGGGAGACCCAGTACTTC
CDR3: CSAKRETQYF

D: -
V: TRBV7-2
J: TRBJ2-1
DNA: TGTGCCAGCAGCTTTCGTCTTGAGGATGAGCAGTTCTTC
CDR3: CASSFRLEDEQFF

D: -
V: TRBV7-9
J: TRBJ2-7
DNA: TGTGCCAGCAGCGCCTCTGGGGGCAATAATACGATGTTC
CDR3: CASSASGGNNTMF

D: -
V: TRBV2
J: TRBJ1-3
DNA: TGTGCCAGCAGTGAACAGGGTCGTGGAAACACCATATATTTT
CDR3: CASSEQGRGNTIYF

D: -
V: TRBV10-1
J: TRBJ2-5
DNA: TGCGCCAGCAGTCCTAGTATCGGAGAGACCCAGTACTTC
CDR3: CASSPSIGETQYF

D: -
V: TRBV5-1
J: TRBJ1-2
DNA: TGCGCCAGCAGCTTGGAACCAGGGGTTGGCTACACCTTC
CDR3: CASSLEPGVGYTF

D: -
V: TRBV7-9
J: TRBJ1-1
DNA: TGTGCCAGCAGCTTGGGCCCTCGGGCGGGGGCCACTGAAGCTTTCTTT
CDR3: CASSLGPRAGATEAFF

D: TRBD1
V: TRBV5-4
J: TRBJ2-6
DNA: TGTGCCACCCCAGGGGGATCTAAGGCGGGGGCCAACGTCCTGACTTTC
CDR3: CATPGGSKAGANVLTF

D: -
V: TRBV9
J: TRBJ1-1
DNA: TGTGCCAGCAGCGTCCTGGGAGGGCCTGAAGCTTTCTTT
CDR3: CASSVLGGPEAFF

D: -
V: TRBV5-4
J: TRBJ2-3
DNA: TGTGCCAGCAGCCCCTCACTGGATACGCAGTATTTT
CDR3: CASSPSLDTQYF

D: -
V: TRBV6-1
J: TRBJ1-5
DNA: TGTGCCACCTCCCGAAGCAGGGACAATCAGCCCCAGCATTTT
CDR3: CATSRSRDNQPQHF

D: -
V: TRBV19
J: TRBJ1-1
DNA: TGTGCCAGTACTTGGGACAAAATGAACACTGAAGCTTTCTTT
CDR3: CASTWDKMNTEAFF

D: -
V: TRBV28
J: TRBJ2-5
DNA: TGTGCCAGCAGTGCAAACACAGGGAACGGGGAGACCCAGTACTTC
CDR3: CASSANTGNGETQYF

D: TRBD1
V: TRBV6-1
J: TRBJ1-5
DNA: TGTGCCAGCAGTGGACAGGGGAGTCAGCCCCAGCATTTT
CDR3: CASSGQGSQPQHF

D: -
V: TRBV28
J: TRBJ1-2
DNA: TGTGCCAGCAGTCCACCCGAGACAGTTTATGGCTACACCTTC
CDR3: CASSPPETVYGYTF

D: TRBD2
V: TRBV2
J: TRBJ2-1
DNA: TGTGCCAGCAGACCACGACTAGCGGGTATCTCCTACAATGAGCAGTTCTTC
CDR3: CASRPRLAGISYNEQFF

D: -
V: TRBV6-5
J: TRBJ1-3
DNA: TGTGCCAGCAGGTCACCAGGGGACAACACCATATATTTT
CDR3: CASRSPGDNTIYF

D: -
V: TRBV7-9
J: TRBJ1-4
DNA: TGTGCCAGCGCTCTTAGGGGGGGACAACTGTTTTTT
CDR3: CASALRGGQLFF

D: -
V: TRBV5-8
J: TRBJ1-1
DNA: TGTGCCAGCGGGGGCTACACTGAAGCTTTCTTT
CDR3: CASGGYTEAFF

D: TRBD1
V: TRBV18
J: TRBJ1-1
DNA: TGTGCCAGCTCACCCGGGACAGGGGGCGCGAGCACTGAAGCTTTCTTT
CDR3: CASSPGTGGASTEAFF

D: TRBD1
V: TRBV6-1
J: TRBJ1-6
DNA: TGTGCCAGCAGTTTTGGACAGGAAGGGGAGCCCCTCCACTTT
CDR3: CASSFGQEGEPLHF

D: -
V: TRBV10-3
J: TRBJ1-2
DNA: TGTGCCATCAGTGAGTCGAATAGTCGCTACACCTTC
CDR3: CAISESNSRYTF

D: TRBD2
V: TRBV4-1
J: TRBJ2-5
DNA: TGCGCCAGCAGCCAAGATGGGACTAGCTGGGAGACCCAGTACTTC
CDR3: CASSQDGTSWETQYF

D: -
V: TRBV5-5
J: TRBJ2-7
DNA: TGTGCCAGCAGTCGCGATTACGAGCAGTACTTC
CDR3: CASSRDYEQYF

D: TRBD1
V: TRBV28
J: TRBJ2-7
DNA: TGTGCCACAGGGACAGTTGATGCCTACGAGCAGTACTTC
CDR3: CATGTVDAYEQYF

D: TRBD1
V: TRBV5-1
J: TRBJ2-3
DNA: TGCGCCAGCAGCCCGGGACAGGGATGGGGTACGCAGTATTTT
CDR3: CASSPGQGWGTQYF

D: -
V: TRBV5-1
J: TRBJ1-5
DNA: TGCGCCAGTGCCCTTACGGGCGGGGGCAATCAGCCCCAGCATTTT
CDR3: CASALTGGGNQPQHF

D: -
V: TRBV6-1
J: TRBJ1-2
DNA: TGTGCCACCACGATGACAGTGATTATAGATGGCTACACCTTC
CDR3: CATTMTVIIDGYTF

D: -
V: TRBV9
J: TRBJ2-2
DNA: TGTGCCAGCAGCCTGCAGGGGACCGGGGAGCTGTTTTTT
CDR3: CASSLQGTGELFF

D: -
V: TRBV30
J: TRBJ1-5
DNA: TGTGCCGCCGGGCCCCAGCATTTT
CDR3: CAAGPQHF